This TCR beta chain was identified in a study of cytomegalovirus exposure and HLA in healthy donors. Study-level background: A preliminary data release comprised around 85 million unique TCRs obtained from HLA-typed donors.

A multiplex PCR was run with 60 Vbeta primers and 13 Jbeta primers. Libraries were prepared by immunoSEQ multiplex PCR; TCRdb keeps only in-frame clonotypes and omits some of them. The sample has tens of thousands of clones; 60% to 80% are singletons. Study outcomes and limitations: Later analysis suggested most CMV-associated TCR beta chains were HLA-restricted.

Concerning this clone itself: Antigen specificity is unknown.

The CDR3 length is 16 residues. Per germline, CDR1 SGDLS and CDR2 YYNGEE. V lost 2 bases and J lost 1; bases outside the gene matches: 1. J is TRBJ2-2 and V is TRBV9; 11 bases are a match to TRBD1. Sequenced material: PBMCs. The sequence was obtained from a young woman in good health and CMV-seropositive. CDR3 DNA sequence: TGTGCCAGCAGCGTCGGGACAGGGGGGAACACCGGGGAGCTGTTTTTT. It encodes CASSVGTGGNTGELFF.